The entry below describes one TCR beta chain. Its antigen is as yet unknown. The repertoire was sequenced with immunoSEQ multiplex PCR; TCRdb's copy has only in-frame clones and lacks some. This repertoire shows roughly 110,000 clones, 85% to 90% found once; its top ten account for approximately 2.5%. The data were obtained in a study of radiotherapy plus CTLA-4 blockade in lung cancer. Overall study findings and caveats: Response, reportedly, was best predicted by interferon-beta along with early blood T cell clone dynamics.

Germline CDR1 is ENHRY and CDR2 is SYGVKD. The CDR3 extends over 14 amino acids. V was cut by 8 bases and J by 3 bases, with 14 bases left in between. Patients in the study, people with chemo-refractory metastatic non-small-cell lung cancer, received focal radiation plus ipilimumab CTLA-4 blockade. The receptor was isolated from a human donor with non-small cell lung cancer that progressed on radiotherapy plus ipilimumab. Some clones in this sample may be carry-over from other donors' samples. The J gene is TRBJ2-1, the V gene TRBV10-3, with D possibly being TRBD1 (6 bases). Sample: peripheral blood, taken from a patient treated with radiotherapy plus ipilimumab. CDR3 nucleotide sequence: TGTGCCATCTCTCGACAGGATGGCTACAATGAGCAGTTCTTC. Translating gives CAISRQDGYNEQFF.